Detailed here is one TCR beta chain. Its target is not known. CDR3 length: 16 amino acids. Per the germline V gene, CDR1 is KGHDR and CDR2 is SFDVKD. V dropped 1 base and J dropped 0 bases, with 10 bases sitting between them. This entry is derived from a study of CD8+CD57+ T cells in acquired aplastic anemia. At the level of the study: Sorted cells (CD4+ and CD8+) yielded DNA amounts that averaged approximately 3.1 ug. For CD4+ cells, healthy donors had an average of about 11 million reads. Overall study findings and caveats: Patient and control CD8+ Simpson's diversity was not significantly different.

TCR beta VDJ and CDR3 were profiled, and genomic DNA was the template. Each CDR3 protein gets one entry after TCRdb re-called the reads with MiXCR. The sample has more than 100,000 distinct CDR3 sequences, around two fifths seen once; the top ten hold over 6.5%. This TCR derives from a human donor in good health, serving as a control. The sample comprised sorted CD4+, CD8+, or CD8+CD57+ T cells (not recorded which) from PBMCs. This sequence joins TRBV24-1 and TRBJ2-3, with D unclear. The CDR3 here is CATSDFWQISTDTQYF. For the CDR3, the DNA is TGTGCCACCAGTGATTTTTGGCAGATCAGCACAGATACGCAGTATTTT.